One and the same sample provided the 15 T cell receptor beta chains below, sequenced in a study of memory CD4+ T cells and cytomegalovirus serostatus. The protocol was immunoSEQ multiplex PCR, while the TCRdb copy is restricted to in-frame clones and leaves out a portion. The sample yields tens of thousands of clones, about 79% seen once. Single viable CD3+CD4+CD8-CD45RO+ cells were sorted as the memory CD4+ T cells. Sequencing was done on a sample of memory CD4+ T cells from blood. The receptor set was obtained from an adult in good health and CMV-seronegative.

The chain links TRBV11-2 to TRBJ1-2; D unresolved. The CDR3 has 15 amino acids. Germline V gene sequence: CDR1 SGHAT, CDR2 FQNNGV. V lost 2 bases and J lost 0, with 10 bases in between. CDR3 nucleotide sequence: TGTGCCAGCAGCTTAAGGGCCGGGGCTAACTATGGCTACACCTTC. Its protein is CASSLRAGANYGYTF. The entire variable domain, with the rest obtained from reference TRBV11-2 and TRBJ1-2, is as follows: EAGVAQSPRYKIIEKRQSVAFWCNPISGHATLYWYQQILGQGPKLLIQFQNNGVVDDSQLPKDRFSAERLKGVDSTLKIQPAKLEDSAVYLCASSLRAGANYGYTFGSGTRLTVV.

The chain recombines TRBV20-1 with TRBJ1-2, with D maybe TRBD1 (6 bases). The V and J ends lost 5 bases and 13 bases respectively, with 17 bases between them. The CDR3 has 11 residues. Germline V gives CDR1 DFQATT, CDR2 SNEGSKA (reference sequence). DNA of the CDR3: TGCAGTGCTGGAACCGGACAGCCGTTCACCTTC. Translation gives CSAGTGQPFTF.

This clone appeared once. This rearrangement joins TRBV18 to TRBJ1-6; 7 nucleotides agree with TRBD1. The ends lost 3 bases at V and 9 bases at J; junction bases unmatched: 8. This CDR3 has 15 amino acids. Germline CDR1 and CDR2: KGHSH and LQKENI. DNA for the CDR3: TGTGCCAGCTCACCTAGGGGACAGCGGAGTTCACCCCTCCACTTT. As protein: CASSPRGQRSSPLHF.

J is TRBJ1-1 and V is TRBV7-2; a weak D match, TRBD1 (5 bases). This CDR3 has 15 amino acids. Trimming took off 1 base at V and 2 bases at J, with 11 bases between the two ends. The germline V gene encodes CDR1 SGHTA and CDR2 FQGNSA. This CDR3 is CASSLVADTNTEAFF. CDR3 sequence (DNA): TGTGCCAGCAGCTTAGTTGCGGACACTAACACTGAAGCTTTCTTT.

This rearrangement joins TRBV2 to TRBJ1-2; D is uncertain. CDR1 is SNHLY and CDR2 is FYNNEI in the germline V gene. The CDR3 is made up of 17 amino acids. V was cut by 4 bases and J by 1 base, with 19 bases left in between. DNA of the CDR3: TGTGCCAGCAGTGGCGAGGGCCCCTTAAGGAGTAACTATGGCTACACCTTC. Amino acids: CASSGEGPLRSNYGYTF.

Here the CDR3 DNA reads TGTGCCAGCAGCCGTCAGACAGGGACGGATCAGCCCCAGCATTTT. This gives the protein CASSRQTGTDQPQHF. This sequence joins TRBV5-6 and TRBJ1-5; 7 bases are a match to TRBD1. V gave up 4 bases and J gave up 5 bases; unmatched junction bases: 9. Germline V lookup: CDR1 SGHDT, CDR2 YYEEEE. The CDR3 consists of 15 residues.

The V gene is TRBV19, the J gene TRBJ2-7, with a weak D call TRBD1 (5 bases). V lost 3 bases to trimming and J lost 0 bases, with 15 bases between them. The CDR3 is 16 amino acids. CDR1 and CDR2 from the germline V gene are LNHDA and SQIVND (reference sequence). CDR3 region: CASSIWGRSGSYEQYF. CDR3 nucleotide sequence: TGTGCCAGTAGTATTTGGGGCCGCTCAGGCTCCTACGAGCAGTACTTC.

The V call is TRBV28, the J call TRBJ2-3; D perhaps matches TRBD2 (5 bases). The CDR3 has 16 residues. V shed 6 bases and J shed 2 bases, with 18 bases lying between them. Germline CDR1 and CDR2: MDHEN and SYDVKM. CDR3 amino acids: CASSPPGSPITDTQYF. DNA for the CDR3: TGTGCCAGCAGCCCACCGGGATCCCCAATCACAGATACGCAGTATTTT.

The genes are TRBV2 and TRBJ1-2; D unresolved. Germline V gene lookup returns CDR1 SNHLY and CDR2 FYNNEI. V gave up 8 bases and J gave up 4 bases, with 14 bases separating them. CDR3 length: 13 residues. CDR3 loop: CASSYSHIYGYTF. Here the CDR3 DNA reads TGTGCCAGCTCGTACAGCCATATCTATGGCTACACCTTC.

The chain links TRBV5-1 to TRBJ2-3; D is unclear. CDR1 SGHRS and CDR2 YFSETQ come from the germline V gene. The CDR3 sequence is 14 residues long. V lost 4 bases to trimming and J lost 6 bases, with 15 bases between them. CDR3 sequence: CASSLNTPIDTQYF. The CDR3 DNA follows: TGCGCCAGCAGCCTGAACACCCCGATTGATACGCAGTATTTT.

The J gene is TRBJ1-5, the V gene TRBV19; D possibly corresponds to TRBD1 (5 bases). CDR3 size: 15 residues. Deletions cut 0 bases from V and 7 bases from J, with 13 bases between. Germline V gene lookup returns CDR1 LNHDA and CDR2 SQIVND (reference sequence). CDR3 nucleotide sequence: TGTGCCAGTAGTATAGAGTCGGGGGAGGACCAGCCCCAGCATTTT. Its protein is CASSIESGEDQPQHF. Using reference TRBV19 and TRBJ1-5 for the parts outside the CDR3, the full variable domain is DGGITQSPKYLFRKEGQNVTLSCEQNLNHDAMYWYRQDPGQGLRLIYYSQIVNDFQKGDIAEGYSVSREKKESFPLTVTSAQKNPTAFYLCASSIESGEDQPQHFGDGTRLSIL.

V and J are TRBV7-2 and TRBJ1-1; D unresolved. Germline lookup yields CDR1 SGHTA and CDR2 FQGNSA. V shed 1 base and J shed 1 base, with 16 bases lying between them. CDR3 length: 17 residues. CDR3 sequence reads: CASSLGGFAGKNTEAFF. As DNA, the CDR3 is TGTGCCAGCAGCTTAGGGGGATTTGCCGGGAAGAACACTGAAGCTTTCTTT.

The V call is TRBV7-2, the J call TRBJ2-3; 10 nucleotides match TRBD2. The CDR3 length is 15 residues. Germline V gene data show CDR1 as SGHTA and CDR2 as FQGNSA. V lost 5 bases, J lost 7 bases, and 9 bases stayed unmatched. CDR3 nucleotides: TGTGCCAGCAGCCCGGGGAAACTAGCGGGATATACGCAGTATTTT. It is translated as CASSPGKLAGYTQYF.

The chain combines TRBV18 with TRBJ2-3, with TRBD2 identical over 8 bases. Germline V gives CDR1 KGHSH, CDR2 LQKENI. The ends lost 3 bases at V and 6 bases at J; junction bases unmatched: 11. This CDR3 contains 16 residues. Written as DNA, the CDR3 is TGTGCCAGCTCACCCCCCGGTGCGGGGGGCTCGGATACGCAGTATTTT. Protein product: CASSPPGAGGSDTQYF.

The genes are TRBV19 and TRBJ2-7, with D uncertain. Trimming left V 3 bases short and J 0 bases short, with 6 bases between. Germline CDR1 LNHDA, CDR2 SQIVND (reference sequence). CDR3 length equals 13 residues. The CDR3 DNA reads as TGTGCCAGTAGTATTTCAGTCTCCTACGAGCAGTACTTC. This gives the protein CASSISVSYEQYF.